These 2 T cell receptor beta chains originate from one sample sequenced in a study of T cell repertoires in cytomegalovirus infection. These receptors lack a known antigen. Each CDR3 protein is one row after TCRdb ran MiXCR on the reads. The sample yields 600,000 to 700,000 distinct CDR3 sequences, roughly 30% seen once. The specimen was cultured PBMCs, collected from culture after CMV antigen stimulation. The receptors were gathered from a human donor in good health (CMV status not recorded). Some clones in this sample may be carry-over from other donors' samples.

The chain links TRBV5-5 to TRBJ1-1; D not certain. The ends were cut back, 3 bases at V and 3 bases at J, with 15 bases in the middle. Germline V lookup: CDR1 SGHKS, CDR2 YYEKEE (reference sequence). The CDR3 has 15 amino acids. The CDR3 reads CASSSTRVGYTEAFF. The CDR3 DNA sequence: TGTGCCAGCAGCTCTACCCGGGTTGGGTACACTGAAGCTTTCTTT.

This clonotype occurred many times. The genes are TRBV7-2 and TRBJ1-2; no clear D. The CDR3 sequence is 13 residues long. With 6 bases removed from V and 2 bases from J, the gap between germline ends came to 10 bases. The germline V gene encodes CDR1 SGHTA and CDR2 FQGNSA. Here the CDR3 reads CASRPDTNYGYTF. The CDR3 DNA is TGTGCCAGCAGACCCGACACCAACTATGGCTACACCTTC.